This T cell receptor beta chain emerged from a study of T cells in Graves' hyperthyroidism and ophthalmopathy. Study outcomes and limitations: Among clonotypes expanded in thyroid above 0.001, most were also found in blood. A 13 V-J model separated ophthalmopathy from stable hyperthyroidism.

Germline lookup yields CDR1 MNHNS and CDR2 SASEGT. This CDR3 spans 12 amino acids. V gave up 10 bases and J gave up 2 bases; unmatched junction bases: 3. It was RNA transcripts that yielded the amplified TCR beta CDR3 regions. The TCR CDR3 was amplified in a first-round RT-PCR using the HTBI primer set. Each CDR3 protein gets one entry after TCRdb re-called the multiplex PCR reads with MiXCR. Of a few hundred thousand distinct CDR3 sequences listed, roughly 16% were seen once; the top ten hold more than 3%. The study based diagnoses on clinical symptoms, serum thyroxine and TRAb, thyroid ultrasound and orbital computed tomography. The source of the PBMCs was 10 ml of fresh peripheral blood. This clonotype has more than one count but fewer than ten. Its antigen is undetermined.

Sequenced material: blood. V is TRBV6-1 and J is TRBJ2-3, with TRBD1 matching over 7 bases. The TCR comes from a woman aged 40 to 50 with Graves' ophthalmopathy. The CDR3 region is CAKQGYTDTQYF. DNA for the CDR3: TGTGCCAAACAGGGGTACACAGATACGCAGTATTTT.